The next 19 T cell receptor beta chains were all read from a single sample in a study of OX40 agonist ivuxolimab in advanced cancers. TCRdb keeps only in-frame clones here, not all; method: immunoSEQ multiplex PCR. The data show tens of thousands of clones, roughly 83% seen once. The sequenced sample was CD4+ or CD8+ T cells sorted from blood, obtained in a trial of the OX40 agonist ivuxolimab. These receptors were obtained from an adult with an advanced solid tumor such as melanoma, head and neck, liver or kidney cancer.

This chain links TRBV28 with TRBJ2-3; 10 bases are shared with TRBD2. Germline loops: CDR1 MDHEN, CDR2 SYDVKM. V shed 6 bases, J shed 0 bases, and the junction held 3 bases outside the gene matches. The CDR3 has 15 residues. The CDR3 DNA sequence: TGTGCCAGCAGATCTAGCGGGGGAAGCACAGATACGCAGTATTTT. Its translation is CASRSSGGSTDTQYF.

J is TRBJ2-7 and V is TRBV19; TRBD1 matches 8 bases. The CDR3 is 15 residues long. Trimming removed 2 bases from V and 4 bases from J; junction bases left unmatched: 7. The germline gives CDR1 LNHDA, CDR2 SQIVND (reference sequence). CDR3 loop: CASSISTGVTYEQYF. CDR3 coding DNA: TGTGCCAGTAGTATATCGACAGGGGTGACGTACGAGCAGTACTTC.

This rearrangement joins TRBV5-5 to TRBJ1-3; D is unclear. CDR3 length: 15 residues. The V gene's germline CDR1 is SGHKS and CDR2 YYEKEE (reference sequence). V dropped 0 bases and J dropped 0 bases, with 7 bases sitting between them. This CDR3 is CASSLEHLSGNTIYF. The DNA for the CDR3 is TGTGCCAGCAGCTTGGAACACCTCTCTGGAAACACCATATATTTT.

This sequence joins TRBV19 and TRBJ2-7, with unresolved D. Per germline, CDR1 LNHDA and CDR2 SQIVND (reference sequence). V was clipped by 8 bases and J by 3 bases, with 11 bases between them. The CDR3 runs to 12 residues. CDR3 region: CASSGRLYEQYF. The CDR3 DNA reads TGTGCCAGTTCGGGTAGGCTCTACGAGCAGTACTTC.

V and J are TRBV7-3 and TRBJ2-5; TRBD2 agrees at 9 bases. Germline-derived CDR1 and CDR2 are SGHTA and FQGTGA. The CDR3 covers 16 residues. With 0 bases clipped from V and 5 bases from J, the junction kept 7 bases outside the gene matches. CDR3 sequence reads: CASSLTIAGEVETQYF. The CDR3 nucleotides read TGTGCCAGCAGCTTAACCATAGCGGGAGAAGTGGAGACCCAGTACTTC. The full variable domain, with the rest looked up from reference TRBV7-3 and TRBJ2-5, is GAGVSQTPSNKVTEKGKYVELRCDPISGHTALYWYRQSLGQGPEFLIYFQGTGAADDSGLPNDRFFAVRPEGSVSTLKIQRTERGDSAVYLCASSLTIAGEVETQYFGPGTRLLVL.

The rearrangement uses TRBV4-1 and TRBJ2-7; no firm D call. V lost 4 bases to trimming and J lost 0 bases, with 10 bases between them. The CDR3 consists of 14 residues. Germline values: CDR1 MGHRA, CDR2 YSYEKL. The DNA of the CDR3 is TGCGCCAGCAGCCCAACCCAGGCCTCCTACGAGCAGTACTTC. It yields the protein CASSPTQASYEQYF.

The chain couples TRBV14 to TRBJ2-7; perhaps D is TRBD1 or TRBD2 (5 bases each). Trimming cost V 4 bases and J 2 bases, with 9 bases left between them. Germline CDR1 SGHDN, CDR2 FVKESK. CDR3 length: 13 residues. CDR3 loop: CASSPGTTYEQYF. For the CDR3, the DNA is TGTGCCAGCAGCCCCGGGACCACCTACGAGCAGTACTTC.

To note about this clone: Other DNA sequences in this specimen translate into the identical CDR3. The J gene is TRBJ2-5, the V gene TRBV7-9, with D perhaps matching TRBD2 (5 bases). V lost 6 bases to trimming and J lost 1 base, with 12 bases between them. This CDR3 region has 14 residues. Germline values: CDR1 SEHNR, CDR2 FQNEAQ (reference sequence). The CDR3, as DNA: TGTGCCAGCAGTCCGGACGGACTCCAAGAGACCCAGTACTTC. Amino acids: CASSPDGLQETQYF.

This rearrangement joins TRBV7-3 to TRBJ2-7; tentatively, D is TRBD2 (6 bases). Germline V gene data show CDR1 as SGHTA and CDR2 as FQGTGA. The CDR3 totals 13 residues. V shed 4 bases and J shed 4 bases, with 11 bases lying between them. CDR3 region: CASSSKEGYEQYF. CDR3 sequence (DNA): TGTGCCAGCAGCTCGAAGGAGGGGTACGAGCAGTACTTC.

The chain is built from TRBV6-6 and TRBJ2-7; D call uncertain. This CDR3 has 13 amino acids. Per the germline V gene, CDR1 is MNHNY and CDR2 is SVGAGI (reference sequence). Between the trimmed V and J ends, which lost 0 bases and 3 bases, there was a span of 6 bases. The DNA of the CDR3 is TGTGCCAGCAGTTACTCGCCACTCTACGAGCAGTACTTC. Protein sequence: CASSYSPLYEQYF.

The chain joins TRBV2 to TRBJ2-5, with TRBD1 matching 8 bases. The V segment lost 6 bases and the J segment 5 bases; nucleotides outside the gene matches: 14. Germline loops: CDR1 SNHLY, CDR2 FYNNEI. This CDR3 is built from 16 residues. CDR3 sequence reads: CASSVTGGSTRETQYF. The CDR3 DNA sequence: TGTGCCAGCAGCGTTACAGGGGGGTCGACCCGCGAGACCCAGTACTTC.

The chain couples TRBV6-5 to TRBJ2-3, with unresolved D. Germline CDR1 and CDR2: MNHEY and SVGAGI. Trimming shortened V by 0 bases and J by 6 bases, and 7 bases separated the two germline ends. The CDR3 spans 13 residues. The CDR3 protein is CASSYSIRDTQYF. CDR3 nucleotide sequence: TGTGCCAGCAGTTACTCGATCCGCGATACGCAGTATTTT.

This chain connects TRBV19 to TRBJ1-1, with 8 bases lining up with TRBD1. The junction had 13 bases not matched to a gene; V was cut back by 3 bases and J by 1 base. Germline loops: CDR1 LNHDA, CDR2 SQIVND (reference sequence). The CDR3 sequence is 18 residues long. CDR3 amino acids: CASSISSTGAWGNTEAFF. Written as DNA, the CDR3 is TGTGCCAGTAGTATTTCCTCGACAGGGGCCTGGGGGAACACTGAAGCTTTCTTT.

This clone was recorded only once. The chain is built from TRBV5-1 and TRBJ2-1; the D is unclear. CDR3 length: 15 residues. CDR1 and CDR2 (germline): SGHRS, YFSETQ. The V gene lost 0 bases and the J gene lost 1 base, with 8 bases spanning the gap. The CDR3 sequence: CASSLESNSYNEQFF. For the CDR3, the DNA is TGCGCCAGCAGCTTGGAGAGCAATTCCTACAATGAGCAGTTCTTC. The variable domain in full, with the rest retrieved from reference TRBV5-1 and TRBJ2-1, is KAGVTQTPRYLIKTRGQQVTLSCSPISGHRSVSWYQQTPGQGLQFLFEYFSETQRNKGNFPGRFSGRQFSNSRSEMNVSTLELGDSALYLCASSLESNSYNEQFFGPGTRLTVL.

In its sample, this clone was seen many times. The chain carries TRBV7-9 and TRBJ2-2; a weak D match, TRBD2 (6 bases). CDR3 length: 16 residues. Germline V CDR1 and CDR2: SEHNR, FQNEAQ (reference sequence). Trimming pared 5 bases from V and 4 bases from J, leaving 17 bases between. Written as DNA, the CDR3 is TGTGCCAGCAGCGGCGAGGCGGGATTGGTCACCGGGGAGCTGTTTTTT. The encoded protein is CASSGEAGLVTGELFF.

This clone was picked up a small number of times. The chain joins TRBV5-1 to TRBJ2-1; TRBD2 aligns across 7 bases. The CDR3 has 14 residues. Germline values: CDR1 SGHRS, CDR2 YFSETQ. The V and J ends lost 6 bases and 4 bases, in that order; junction bases with no gene match: 7. CDR3 amino acids: CASTQAGGYNEQFF. CDR3 coding DNA: TGCGCCAGCACCCAGGCCGGGGGGTACAATGAGCAGTTCTTC.

V is TRBV29-1 and J is TRBJ1-1, with unresolved D. From germline, CDR1 is SQVTM and CDR2 ANQGSEA. The CDR3 extends over 12 amino acids. The ends were cut back, 8 bases at V and 5 bases at J, with 15 bases in the middle. The CDR3 coding sequence is TGCAGCTTTCTAGGTATTAGTACTGAAGCTTTCTTT. Encoded protein: CSFLGISTEAFF.

The V and J genes are TRBV5-8 and TRBJ2-7, with D unclear. CDR3 size: 12 residues. The germline CDR1 and CDR2 sequences are SGHTS and YDEGEE. With 2 bases removed from V and 3 bases from J, the gap between germline ends came to 6 bases. CDR3 sequence (DNA): TGTGCCAGCAGCTTACCGGTCTACGAGCAGTACTTC. Amino acid sequence: CASSLPVYEQYF.

This clone was counted between two and nine times. The V call is TRBV5-1, the J call TRBJ2-2; D is possibly TRBD2 (6 bases). Germline V gene lookup returns CDR1 SGHRS and CDR2 YFSETQ. The CDR3 loop spans 13 amino acids. The V gene lost 4 bases and the J gene lost 6 bases, with 10 bases spanning the gap. CDR3 residues: CASSQGDSGELFF. DNA for the CDR3: TGCGCCAGCAGCCAAGGGGACTCCGGGGAGCTGTTTTTT.